The rows below give T cell receptor beta chains drawn from one sample of a study of B cell selection in AIRE deficiency. Assay: immunoSEQ multiplex PCR; the TCRdb copy retains only in-frame clones and omits some. The table has tens of thousands of clones, approximately 94% seen once. Specimen: Tregs sorted from PBMCs. The receptors were sampled from a human donor with AIRE deficiency. Each CDR3 is given without its conserved first and last residue.

>TRBJ1-2|TRBV7-2
ASSEGQYGYT
>TRBJ2-1|TRBV7-9
ASSPLGGWNEQF
>TRBJ2-7|TRBV4-1
ASSQARGDRTYEQY
>TRBJ2-7|TRBV27
ASSLSGQSSYEQY
>TRBJ2-7|TRBV10-3
AISESGPYEQY
>TRBJ1-5|TRBV6-5
ASRRGLNQPQH
>TRBJ2-5|TRBV4-3
ASSQGSGTRGETQY
>TRBJ2-3|TRBV27
ASSPRTVLYTQY
>TRBJ2-3|TRBV7-3
ASSLGLAGVTQY
>TRBJ2-7|TRBV29-1
SVSDVAYEQY
>TRBJ1-5|TRBV28
ASSLWGGQGGNQPQH
>TRBJ2-2|TRBV28
ASSPPRGNTGELF
>TRBJ2-7|TRBV28
ASSSWDRGLSEQY
>TRBJ2-1|TRBV12-5
ASGLVDGLAGPNEQF
>TRBJ2-7|TRBV14
ASSQGLAFYEQY
>TRBJ1-2|TRBV2
ASSGHNYGYT
>TRBJ2-4|TRBV25-1
ASSRGLVDKNIQY
>TRBJ1-1|TRBV6-1
ASTTSRGTEAF
>TRBJ2-7|TRBV6-5
ASNGERAYEQY
>TRBJ2-6|TRBV6-6
ASSPSGSGANVLT
>TRBJ1-1|TRBV5-1
ASSLALTGNMNTEAF
>TRBJ2-5|TRBV9
ASSVGEMETQY
>TRBJ1-2|TRBV5-4
ASSTIDGRAIYGYT
>TRBJ2-3|TRBV7-3
ASSLGLAGPDTQY
>TRBJ2-1|TRBV9
ASSVSAHEQF
>TRBJ2-3|TRBV5-4
ASRRDSNLDTQY
>TRBJ1-2|TRBV6-5
ASSLQGMGYGYT
>TRBJ2-5|TRBV7-2
ASSYGQVGETQY
>TRBJ2-2|TRBV6-5
ASSYSRLLDTGELF
>TRBJ1-1|TRBV18
ASSPEAGPLNTEAF
>TRBJ2-1|TRBV28
ASSPAGTGYLWEF
>TRBJ2-7|TRBV4-3
ASSTDSPLREQY
>TRBJ1-1|TRBV18
ASSPDRGNTEAF
>TRBJ2-7|TRBV28
ASSTETYEQY
>TRBJ2-4|TRBV19
ASSVSGIAKNIQY
>TRBJ2-5|TRBV19
ASSIAGETQY
>TRBJ1-2|TRBV7-8
ASSQAGFYGYT
>TRBJ2-6|TRBV18
ASSPQPGSGANVLT
>TRBJ1-1|TRBV19
ASRRRDVNTEAF
>TRBJ2-7|TRBV6-1
ASSERDSNSYEQY
>TRBJ1-1|TRBV2
ASCIGTGLYAF
>TRBJ1-1|TRBV28
ASSLGGPTEAF
>TRBJ2-6|TRBV28
ASASPYSGANVLT
>TRBJ2-2|TRBV28
ASLDKANTGELF
>TRBJ1-1|TRBV5-1
ASSWDRGNTEAF
>TRBJ2-1|TRBV10-2
ASKWVAGGHNEQF
>TRBJ2-3|TRBV2
ASSKGAGVVDTQY
>TRBJ1-6|TRBV10-3
AISDPNARSPLH
>TRBJ2-1|TRBV5-5
ASSDYGQNNEQF